These T cell receptor beta chains were read from a single sample in a study of blood T cell repertoires in COVID-19. The data were produced by immunoSEQ multiplex PCR, yet TCRdb's version contains in-frame clones alone and is incomplete. The sample has more than 85,000 clones, approximately 80% seen once; the top ten hold around 8%. The sequenced sample consisted of peripheral blood. The receptors originated from a woman older than 75 with active or convalescent COVID-19. CDR3s include the opening cysteine and the closing phenylalanine or tryptophan.

TRBJ1-1 TRBV7-9 CASSFSENTEAFF
TRBJ2-7 TRBV5-1 CASSFSGTSSREQYF
TRBJ1-1 TRBV4-2 CASSRQGGTEAFF
TRBJ2-5 TRBV7-3 CASSLGGMGTQYF
TRBJ2-1 TRBV7-8 CASSLVIFDNEQFF
TRBJ2-7 TRBV5-1 CASSPGTSGSYSYEQYF
TRBJ2-7 TRBV11-2 CASHLAHSYEQYF
TRBJ1-1 TRBV6-5 CASSINRASNTEAFF
TRBJ1-6 TRBV3-1/TRBV3-2 CASSRDRNSPLHF
TRBJ1-1 TRBV5-1 CASRSEGEAFF
TRBJ1-2 TRBV5-1 CASSATTGGIGFGYTF
TRBJ2-1 TRBV5-1 CASSSGTGLYNEQFF
TRBJ1-2 TRBV11-2 CASSLAGRDYGYTF
TRBJ2-2 TRBV7-8 CASSLPGVGDTGELFF
TRBJ2-1 TRBV11-1 CASSLKAYGNEQFF
TRBJ1-1 TRBV11-3 CASSLGTGNSEAFF
TRBJ2-7 TRBV6-5 CASGPGSSYEQYF
TRBJ1-2 TRBV3-1/TRBV3-2 CASSPNHRGNYGYTF
TRBJ2-7 TRBV7-2 CASSKQGSFEQYF
TRBJ1-3 TRBV29-1 CSVEGPTGGDFSGNTIYF
TRBJ1-5 TRBV6-6 CASSYWRGSGNQPQHF
TRBJ2-7 TRBV28 CATKLGGWTGNEQYF